Following are 22 T cell receptor beta chains from one sample sequenced in a study of T cells in Graves' hyperthyroidism and ophthalmopathy. Amplified TCR beta CDR3 regions came from RNA transcripts. Initially, a first-round RT-PCR of the TCR CDR3 employed the HTBI primer set. TCRdb independently ran MiXCR on the multiplex PCR reads; one entry per CDR3 protein. The sample records about 840,000 distinct CDR3 sequences, approximately 40% being singletons. The sample was blood. These TCRs come from a man aged 18 to 30 with Graves' hyperthyroidism.

This sequence joins TRBV25-1 and TRBJ1-2; D uncertain. The CDR3 totals 12 residues. In germline, CDR1 is MGHDK, CDR2 SYGVNS. V lost 7 bases to trimming and J lost 5 bases, with 11 bases between them. The CDR3 DNA reads as TGTGCCAGCAAAACCGACCTGTATGGCTACACCTTC. It codes for CASKTDLYGYTF.

This clonotype has at least ten counts. This chain uses TRBV2 with TRBJ2-7, with 8 bases matching TRBD1. Germline CDR1 is SNHLY and CDR2 is FYNNEI. The V gene end was trimmed by 4 bases and the J gene end by 0 bases; junction bases not matched to a gene: 2. The CDR3 length is 14 residues. CDR3: CASSGQGSSYEQYF. The CDR3 nucleotides are TGTGCCAGCAGTGGACAGGGGAGCTCCTACGAGCAGTACTTC.

With regard to this clonotype: Compared with germline, one end of the junction differs, possibly owing to a read error. V usage is TRBV7-6 and J usage is TRBJ2-6; TRBD1 agrees at 10 bases. The CDR3 is 16 residues long. CDR1 and CDR2 from the germline V gene are SGHVS and FNYEAQ. CDR3 DNA sequence: TGTGCCAGCAGCACTAGACCGGGACAGGGGCCATCCGTCCTAACTTTC. This sequence encodes CASSTRPGQGPSVLTF.

This clonotype has a count of ten or more. The chain carries TRBV7-3 and TRBJ2-5; no clear D gene. Germline CDR1 is SGHTA and CDR2 is FQGTGA. The V gene lost 2 bases and the J gene lost 5 bases, with 12 bases spanning the gap. The CDR3 totals 14 residues. This CDR3 reads CASSLDPVAETQYF. CDR3 bases: TGTGCCAGCAGCTTAGACCCGGTCGCCGAGACCCAGTACTTC.

The sample holds a few counts of this clonotype. The chain has TRBV12-3 or TRBV12-4 and TRBJ2-7, with 11 bases aligning to TRBD1. CDR3 length: 13 residues. V shed 5 bases, J shed 7 bases, and the junction held 4 bases outside the gene matches. Here the CDR3 reads CASSEGTGGEQYF. In DNA form, the CDR3 reads TGTGCCAGCAGTGAGGGGACAGGGGGTGAGCAGTACTTC.

This clonotype has a count of ten or more. The chain carries TRBV20-1 and TRBJ1-5, with a tentative D call TRBD1 (5 bases). Germline V gene lookup returns CDR1 DFQATT and CDR2 SNEGSKA (reference sequence). This CDR3 is built from 14 residues. Trimming took off 6 bases at V and 2 bases at J, with 14 bases between the two ends. Here the CDR3 reads CSAQRGRGNQPQHF. The CDR3 DNA sequence: TGCAGTGCCCAAAGGGGCAGGGGCAATCAGCCCCAGCATTTT.

V is TRBV12-3 or TRBV12-4 and J is TRBJ2-7, with D uncertain. The V end lost 2 bases, the J end lost 4 bases, and 6 bases lay between the germline ends. CDR3 size: 12 residues. The CDR3 DNA is TGTGCCAGCAGTTTACGGTTTTACGAGCAGTACTTC. This codes for CASSLRFYEQYF.

The chain couples TRBV29-1 to TRBJ2-5; a possible D gene is TRBD2 (6 bases). CDR1 is SQVTM, CDR2 ANQGSEA, per germline. The CDR3 length is 10 residues. V gave up 7 bases and J gave up 5 bases, with 8 bases separating them. The CDR3 is CSGSGETQYF. CDR3 DNA sequence: TGCAGCGGGAGCGGGGAGACCCAGTACTTC.

This clonotype came up a few times. This chain connects TRBV7-2 to TRBJ2-7; 7 nucleotides agree with TRBD2. The CDR3 runs to 14 residues. Germline CDR1 is SGHTA and CDR2 is FQGNSA. V was pared by 6 bases and J by 6 bases, with 11 bases of the junction left unmatched. Written as DNA, the CDR3 is TGTGCCAGCAGTCCTGTGGGAGGGACTACCGAGCAGTACTTC. Residues: CASSPVGGTTEQYF.

The chain is built from TRBV29-1 and TRBJ2-7; D possibly corresponds to TRBD1 (6 bases). V shed 3 bases and J shed 7 bases, with 16 bases lying between them. Looked up from germline, CDR1 is SQVTM and CDR2 is ANQGSEA. The CDR3 is 13 amino acids. CDR3 sequence (DNA): TGCAGCGTTGAGACTACAGGGCCCGGGGAGCAGTACTTC. It translates to CSVETTGPGEQYF.

This clonotype was counted at least ten times. The chain uses TRBV7-9 and TRBJ1-2; D gene unclear. The V and J ends lost 1 base and 8 bases respectively, with 8 bases between them. This CDR3 has 12 residues. Germline CDR1 is SEHNR and CDR2 is FQNEAQ (reference sequence). The CDR3 here is CASSLDTLGYTF. The CDR3 region has the DNA TGTGCCAGCAGCTTAGACACGCTGGGCTACACCTTC.

This clonotype was recorded a few times. CDR3 bases: TGTGCCAGTAGTTACAGGGGTGAATCCTCCTACGAGCAGTACTTC. Amino acids: CASSYRGESSYEQYF. The genes are TRBV19 and TRBJ2-7; 7 bases match TRBD1. Per germline, CDR1 LNHDA and CDR2 SQIVND (reference sequence). This CDR3 region has 15 residues. V gave up 5 bases and J gave up 0 bases; unmatched junction bases: 7.

This chain uses TRBV7-8 with TRBJ2-5; no firm D call. Germline values: CDR1 SGHVS, CDR2 FQNEAQ. Trimming pared 3 bases from V and 5 bases from J, leaving 16 bases between. The CDR3 sequence is 15 residues long. CDR3 region: CASSLAGRLGETQYF. The CDR3 nucleotides are TGTGCCAGCAGCTTGGCCGGGCGGCTAGGGGAGACCCAGTACTTC.

The J gene is TRBJ2-5, the V gene TRBV7-2; D is tentatively TRBD1 or TRBD2 (6 bases each). Per germline, CDR1 SGHTA and CDR2 FQGNSA. Trimming removed 5 bases from V and 5 bases from J, with 21 bases in between. The CDR3 covers 16 residues. In nucleotides, the CDR3 is TGTGCCAGCAGCATGTCCGCATCGGGGGCGCATGAGACCCAGTACTTC. Its translation is CASSMSASGAHETQYF.

This clonotype was found many times. J is TRBJ2-6 and V is TRBV20-1; a possible D gene is TRBD2 (6 bases). This CDR3 spans 17 amino acids. Germline assignment: CDR1 DFQATT and CDR2 SNEGSKA (reference sequence). V was pared by 3 bases and J by 0 bases, with 15 bases between. This CDR3 is CSASGGKALSGANVLTF. The DNA of the CDR3 is TGCAGTGCTAGTGGAGGGAAGGCCCTCTCTGGGGCCAACGTCCTGACTTTC.

This clonotype appeared once. The gene calls are TRBV11-2 and TRBJ2-2; D is tentatively TRBD1 or TRBD2 (5 bases each). Trimming took 3 bases from V and 10 from J, leaving 15 bases between them. CDR1 and CDR2 from the germline V gene are SGHAT and FQNNGV. This CDR3 contains 14 residues. CDR3 loop: CASSLGPNPEELFF. DNA for the CDR3: TGTGCCAGCAGCTTGGGACCAAACCCCGAGGAGCTGTTTTTT.

This clonotype was seen repeatedly, ten times or more. This chain joins TRBV7-2 and TRBJ1-5; weak D call: TRBD1 (5 bases). CDR3 length: 14 amino acids. V was trimmed by 3 bases and J by 5 bases, leaving 11 bases between them. Germline lookup yields CDR1 SGHTA and CDR2 FQGNSA. CDR3 sequence: CASSLDGAYQPQHF. CDR3 DNA: TGTGCCAGCAGCTTGGACGGGGCATATCAGCCCCAGCATTTT.

This clonotype was found many times. CDR3: CSVGDSAYEQYF. Written as DNA, the CDR3 is TGCAGCGTGGGGGACAGCGCCTACGAGCAGTACTTC. The rearrangement links TRBV29-1 to TRBJ2-7, with 7 bases identical to TRBD1. V gave up 6 bases and J gave up 2 bases; unmatched junction bases: 4. The CDR3 covers 12 residues. Looked up from germline, CDR1 is SQVTM and CDR2 is ANQGSEA.

The chain carries TRBV29-1 and TRBJ2-5; 9 bases fit TRBD2. Germline CDR1 is SQVTM and CDR2 is ANQGSEA. The CDR3 spans 14 residues. Losses at the gene ends were 0 bases for V and 5 bases for J; bases not matched to a gene: 4. The CDR3 DNA is TGCAGCGTTGAAGATCCGAGCGGGGGGGAGACCCAGTACTTC. It yields the protein CSVEDPSGGETQYF.

J is TRBJ1-2 and V is TRBV25-1; 7 bases match TRBD1. CDR1 and CDR2 (germline): MGHDK, SYGVNS. This CDR3 is built from 14 residues. The V and J ends lost 10 bases and 4 bases, in that order; junction bases with no gene match: 12. The CDR3, as DNA: TGTGCCACCACCTCGACAGGGACCGGCTATGGCTACACCTTC. Amino acid sequence: CATTSTGTGYGYTF.

The table lists this clonotype with many counts. The chain uses TRBV2 and TRBJ2-7; D is possibly TRBD1 (5 bases). The CDR3 is 12 residues long. CDR1 SNHLY and CDR2 FYNNEI come from the germline V gene. V lost 7 bases and J 2 bases, leaving 9 bases between the germline ends. Here the CDR3 reads CASIQGTYEQYF. CDR3 DNA sequence: TGTGCCAGCATCCAGGGAACCTACGAGCAGTACTTC.

The chain joins TRBV5-1 to TRBJ2-5; 9 nucleotides match TRBD1. There are 16 residues in the CDR3. V was clipped by 4 bases and J by 5 bases; unmatched bases: 12. CDR1 SGHRS and CDR2 YFSETQ come from the germline V gene. CDR3 DNA: TGCGCCAGCAGCACCACAGGGGGCGGGCACATGGAGACCCAGTACTTC. Encoded protein: CASSTTGGGHMETQYF.